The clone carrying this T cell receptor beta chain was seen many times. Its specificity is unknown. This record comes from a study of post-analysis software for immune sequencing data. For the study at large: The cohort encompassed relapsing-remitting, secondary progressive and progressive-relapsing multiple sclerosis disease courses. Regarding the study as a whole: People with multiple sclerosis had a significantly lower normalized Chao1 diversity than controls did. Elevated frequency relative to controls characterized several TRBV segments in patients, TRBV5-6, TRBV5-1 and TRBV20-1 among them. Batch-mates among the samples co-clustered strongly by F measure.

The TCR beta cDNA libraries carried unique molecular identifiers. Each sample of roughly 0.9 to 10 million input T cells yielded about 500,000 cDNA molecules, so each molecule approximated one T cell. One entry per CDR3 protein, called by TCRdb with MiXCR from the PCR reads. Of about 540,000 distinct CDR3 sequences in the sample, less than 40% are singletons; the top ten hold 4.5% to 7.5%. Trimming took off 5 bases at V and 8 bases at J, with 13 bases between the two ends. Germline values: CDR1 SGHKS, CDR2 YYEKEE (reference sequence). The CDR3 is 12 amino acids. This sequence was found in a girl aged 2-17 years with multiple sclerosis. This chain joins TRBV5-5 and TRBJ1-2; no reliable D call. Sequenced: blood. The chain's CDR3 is CASSLPGRGYTF. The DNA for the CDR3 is TGTGCCAGCAGTTTACCCGGTCGGGGCTACACCTTC.